The 9 T cell receptor beta chains given below trace back to one sample, sequenced in a study of brain T cells in children with intractable seizures. Only cases whose brain tissue showed the highest T cell transcript signatures were sequenced. Here immunoSEQ multiplex PCR was the method, and the copy in TCRdb shows in-frame clones only, minus some. Altogether some 10,000 clones are present, 69% being singletons, with the ten largest covering less than 20%. The starting material was resected brain tissue, obtained at surgery. The receptors stem from a girl aged 2 to 10 with tuberous sclerosis and intractable seizures.

The chain recombines TRBV9 with TRBJ2-7; the D gene is possibly TRBD2 (6 bases). CDR1 SGDLS and CDR2 YYNGEE come from the germline V gene. The V end was cut by 3 bases, the J end by 0 bases, with 13 bases between. The CDR3 is 15 residues long. CDR3 nucleotides: TGTGCCAGCAGCGGAGGGGAGGTGAGCTCCTACGAGCAGTACTTC. It translates to CASSGGEVSSYEQYF.

DNA for the CDR3: TGTGCCAACGCCGGGACTCTCTCTAGCCCCGGACAAGAGACCCAGTACTTC. Translating gives CANAGTLSSPGQETQYF. The chain uses TRBV2 and TRBJ2-5; D possibly corresponds to TRBD2 (6 bases). The CDR3 totals 17 residues. Germline lookup yields CDR1 SNHLY and CDR2 FYNNEI. V lost 10 bases and J 2 bases, leaving 26 bases between the germline ends.

This clone came up once. The V call is TRBV10-3, the J call TRBJ2-7, with 7 bases identical to TRBD2. CDR1 and CDR2 from the germline V gene are ENHRY and SYGVKD. CDR3 length equals 16 residues. J gave up 2 bases and V 7 bases, and 14 bases lay outside the gene matches. CDR3 protein: CAINGRLTGSTYEQYF. For the CDR3, the DNA is TGTGCCATCAACGGGAGGCTTACAGGATCCACCTACGAGCAGTACTTC.

The V and J genes are TRBV4-1 and TRBJ2-1; TRBD1 aligns across 9 bases. The CDR3 is made up of 15 amino acids. Trimming cost V 5 bases and J 3 bases; bases outside gene matches: 5. The germline gives CDR1 MGHRA, CDR2 YSYEKL. In nucleotides, the CDR3 is TGCGCCAGCAGCTCACTGACAGGGGGCTACAATGAGCAGTTCTTC. It is translated as CASSSLTGGYNEQFF.

Only a few counts were recorded for this clone. V gene TRBV7-2 combines with J gene TRBJ2-5; D is undetermined. The CDR3 runs to 14 residues. Germline CDR1 reads SGHTA; CDR2 reads FQGNSA. V was pared by 0 bases and J by 2 bases, with 7 bases between. CDR3 loop: CASSLAILQETQYF. In DNA form, the CDR3 reads TGTGCCAGCAGCTTAGCGATCCTACAAGAGACCCAGTACTTC.

The gene calls are TRBV4-1 and TRBJ2-3, with TRBD2 matching over 13 bases. J lost 2 bases, V lost 4 bases, and 12 bases had no gene match. The V gene's germline CDR1 is MGHRA and CDR2 YSYEKL. This CDR3 spans 19 amino acids. The CDR3 DNA reads as TGCGCCAGCAGCCCTTCCCCTTGGACTAGCGGGGGCCCCACAGATACGCAGTATTTT. It codes for CASSPSPWTSGGPTDTQYF.

The rearrangement uses TRBV6-5 and TRBJ1-4, with TRBD1 identical over 7 bases. The CDR3 loop spans 14 amino acids. V shed 2 bases and J 6 bases; nucleotides not matched to a gene: 3. Germline loops: CDR1 MNHEY, CDR2 SVGAGI. CDR3 region: CASSYRGRHEKLFF. CDR3 coding DNA: TGTGCCAGCAGTTACAGGGGGCGACATGAAAAACTGTTTTTT.

V and J are TRBV24-1 and TRBJ2-1, with a weak D call TRBD1 (6 bases). V was shortened by 9 bases and J by 0 bases, with 11 bases between the two germline ends. Germline-derived CDR1 and CDR2 are KGHDR and SFDVKD. The CDR3 is made up of 14 amino acids. As DNA, the CDR3 is TGTGCCACCGGCGAGACAGGCTCCTACAATGAGCAGTTCTTC. Amino acids: CATGETGSYNEQFF.

CDR3 residues: CASSSLRDRGLNNEQFF. The CDR3, as DNA: TGTGCCAGCAGCTCTCTTCGTGACAGGGGGCTAAACAATGAGCAGTTCTTC. The chain carries TRBV11-2 and TRBJ2-1; 10 nucleotides align to TRBD1. CDR3 size: 17 residues. Looked up from germline, CDR1 is SGHAT and CDR2 is FQNNGV. V shed 4 bases, J shed 5 bases, and the junction held 11 bases outside the gene matches.